Listed here is a single T cell receptor beta chain. Its cognate antigen is unknown. This entry is derived from a study of CD8 T cells in ankylosing spondylitis. Whole-study results and caveats: In reactive arthritis synovial fluid and blood, some motif variants had been reported before. Disease-linked clones were reportedly significantly enriched in matched ankylosing spondylitis synovial fluid.

The V and J ends lost 0 bases and 7 bases, in that order; junction bases with no gene match: 6. Germline V gene sequence: CDR1 DFQATT, CDR2 SNEGSKA (reference sequence). The CDR3 contains 15 residues. Quantitative 5'-RACE with molecular barcodes was used to make the TCR beta libraries. Each CDR3 protein gets one entry after TCRdb re-called the 5' RACE reads with MiXCR. The sample yields 250,000 to 300,000 distinct CDR3 sequences, 15% to 20% seen once. This receptor was obtained from a male donor with ankylosing spondylitis or in good health (not recorded which). The source material was blood, either unsorted or a sorted T cell fraction (not recorded which). The chain carries TRBV20-1 and TRBJ2-1, with 10 bases aligning to TRBD2. CDR3 residues: CSARDSSGSWNEQFF. The CDR3 nucleotides are TGCAGTGCTAGAGATTCTAGCGGGAGCTGGAATGAGCAGTTCTTC.